Given below is one T cell receptor (beta chain) in context. The sample originates from a study of STAT5B mutations in CD4+ large granular lymphocyte leukemia. TCRdb's table, derived via immunoSEQ multiplex PCR, lists solely in-frame clones and lacks some. The sample has 48,000 or so clones; less than 85% are singletons. The germline gives CDR1 SGHRS, CDR2 YFSETQ. With 5 bases clipped from V and 4 bases from J, the junction kept 3 bases outside the gene matches. The CDR3 is 13 amino acids. The sample was CD4+ T cells from blood buffy coats. The rearrangement joins TRBV5-1 to TRBJ2-3, with TRBD2 matching over 8 bases. The receptor was isolated from a human donor in good health. The CDR3 nucleotides read TGCGCCAGCAGATACGGGGGGGCAGATACGCAGTATTTT. Its protein product is CASRYGGADTQYF.